This TCR beta chain was obtained from a study of blood T cells in healthy people across ages. With a J-beta primer mix and a sample-barcoded 5' primer, a second PCR ran about 7 to 11 cycles. A single record per CDR3 protein comes from TCRdb applying MiXCR to the 5' RACE reads. Of about 1,600,000 distinct CDR3 sequences in the sample, 42% were seen once. The sequencing sample was made of blood. This sequence was found in a woman younger than 35 in good health.

CDR3 sequence: CASSPVGLAGGVDTQYF. As DNA, the CDR3 is TGTGCCAGCAGTCCCGTTGGACTAGCGGGAGGGGTAGATACGCAGTATTTT. V and J are TRBV6-1 and TRBJ2-3; 15 bases are a match to TRBD2. CDR1 and CDR2 (germline): MNHNS, SASEGT. The V gene end was trimmed by 5 bases and the J gene end by 5 bases; junction bases not matched to a gene: 8. The CDR3 is 17 residues long.